This T cell receptor (beta chain) stems from a study of blood T cell repertoires in COVID-19. Looking at the study overall: PBMCs, B-cell-depleted T cells, or T cells provided the cDNA or gDNA that made up the material.

Sequencing was performed with immunoSEQ multiplex PCR; in TCRdb, only in-frame clones are kept and a portion is missing. Here the sample spans some 210,000 clones, around four fifths being singletons. Trimming removed 6 bases at V and 2 bases at J, with 14 bases between. Germline assignment: CDR1 SGDLS and CDR2 YYNGEE. This CDR3 has 14 amino acids. This sequence joins TRBV9 and TRBJ1-2, with D possibly matching TRBD1 (6 bases). The sequence was collected from a woman in her 50s with active or convalescent COVID-19. The sequenced material came from peripheral blood. The CDR3 is CASNPDSLNYGYTF. DNA for the CDR3: TGTGCCAGCAACCCGGACAGCCTGAACTATGGCTACACCTTC. Full variable domain (missing parts from reference TRBV9 and TRBJ1-2): DSGVTQTPKHLITATGQRVTLRCSPRSGDLSVYWYQQSLDQGLQFLIQYYNGEERAKGNILERFSAQQFPDLHSELNLSSLELGDSALYFCASNPDSLNYGYTFGSGTRLTVV.